This paragraph covers one T cell receptor (beta chain) sequence. Its antigen is as yet unknown. These data are taken from a study of STAT5B mutations in CD4+ large granular lymphocyte leukemia. General study results and limits: Without HLA matching, higher CD4+ than CD8+ T-LGLL clonality could reflect small sample size.

Buffy coats from healthy blood donors served as controls. The protocol was immunoSEQ multiplex PCR, while the TCRdb copy is restricted to in-frame clones and leaves out a portion. The repertoire holds 30,000 to 40,000 clones, with 69% as singletons. Germline-derived CDR1 and CDR2 are SGHTA and FQGNSA. The CDR3 totals 15 residues. The ends lost 5 bases at V and 1 base at J; junction bases unmatched: 5. The chain employs TRBV7-2 and TRBJ2-3; 8 bases fit TRBD2. The source of this sequence is a human donor in good health. Sequenced: CD4+ T cells from blood buffy coats. CDR3 region: CASSQAGVRTDTQYF. The CDR3 bases are TGTGCCAGCAGCCAAGCGGGGGTACGCACAGATACGCAGTATTTT.